Described below is a single T cell receptor beta chain sequence and its context. Its antigen is currently unknown. This sample is drawn from a study of siplizumab effects on memory and regulatory T cells. Whole-study results and caveats: Controls had 26.9% Treg-derived mappable alloreactive CD4+ clones on average, versus about 70% with siplizumab.

The assay looked at some 96,000 TCR templates in each sample. TCRdb keeps only in-frame clones here, not all; method: immunoSEQ multiplex PCR. The profile shows 90,000 to 130,000 clones, 92% of them singletons. This CDR3 is built from 13 residues. Germline lookup yields CDR1 SEHNR and CDR2 FQNEAQ (reference sequence). V lost 6 bases, J lost 2 bases, and 10 bases lay in between. The genes are TRBV7-9 and TRBJ1-1; TRBD1 might be the D (5 bases). Sequencing was done on a sample of CD4+ T cells sorted from blood. The sequence derives from a human donor in good health. The CDR3 coding sequence is TGTGCCAGCAGGATAAGGGACAACACTGAAGCTTTCTTT. This codes for CASRIRDNTEAFF.